These 20 T cell receptor beta chains were sequenced from one sample in a study of blood T cell repertoires in COVID-19. Generated by immunoSEQ multiplex PCR, the TCRdb table keeps only in-frame clones and is missing some. The sample has 110,000 or so clones, roughly 85% seen once. The source material was peripheral blood. All receptors derive from a human donor in a cohort sampled during active COVID-19.

This chain uses TRBV29-1 with TRBJ1-2; 8 bases line up with TRBD1. With V trimmed by 4 bases and J by 7 bases, 5 bases remained unmatched. The length of the CDR3 is 12 residues. Looked up from germline, CDR1 is SQVTM and CDR2 is ANQGSEA. For the CDR3, the DNA is TGCAGCGTTGTAAGGACAGGGACTGGCTACACCTTC. It translates to CSVVRTGTGYTF.

The chain combines TRBV7-2 with TRBJ2-1; no firm D call. Germline values: CDR1 SGHTA, CDR2 FQGNSA. V shed 1 base and J shed 10 bases, with 11 bases lying between them. The CDR3 runs 13 residues. The CDR3 coding sequence is TGTGCCAGCAGCTTAGGTGTGGAGCGCGAGCAGTTCTTC. Its translation: CASSLGVEREQFF.

This clone showed up just a few times. The rearrangement links TRBV28 to TRBJ2-3; D is perhaps TRBD2 (7 bases). Deletions cut 2 bases from V and 5 bases from J, with 17 bases between. The length of the CDR3 is 16 residues. Germline V lookup: CDR1 MDHEN, CDR2 SYDVKM. CDR3: CASSLPSEGGGDTQYF. DNA for the CDR3: TGTGCCAGCAGTTTACCCTCGGAGGGGGGGGGAGATACGCAGTATTTT. The full variable domain, with the rest looked up from reference TRBV28 and TRBJ2-3, is DVKVTQSSRYLVKRTGEKVFLECVQDMDHENMFWYRQDPGLGLRLIYFSYDVKMKEKGDIPEGYSVSREKKERFSLILESASTNQTSMYLCASSLPSEGGGDTQYFGPGTRLTVL.

The chain links TRBV2 to TRBJ2-1, with D hard to call. The CDR3 sequence is 14 residues long. V lost 8 bases and J 9 bases, leaving 20 bases between the germline ends. The germline V gene has CDR1 SNHLY and CDR2 FYNNEI. The CDR3 loop is CASAQASFFSEQFF. The DNA for the CDR3 is TGTGCCAGCGCTCAAGCATCCTTTTTTAGTGAGCAGTTCTTC.

The chain combines TRBV11-3 with TRBJ2-1; the match to TRBD2 covers 11 bases. The CDR3 is 17 residues long. The trim removed 0 bases at V and 9 bases at J, leaving 10 bases unmatched. Germline-derived CDR1 and CDR2 are SGHNT and YENEEA. The DNA for the CDR3 is TGTGCCAGCAGCTTAGATTTACTAGCGGGGGTACGAGGTGAGCAGTTCTTC. Its translation is CASSLDLLAGVRGEQFF.

This clone was counted a few times. J is TRBJ2-3 and V is TRBV7-9, with D perhaps matching TRBD1 (5 bases). Germline V CDR1 and CDR2: SEHNR, FQNEAQ (reference sequence). V shed 3 bases and J shed 4 bases, with 17 bases lying between them. This CDR3 has 16 amino acids. Written as DNA, the CDR3 is TGTGCCAGCAGCTTCCCCCTAGGGGTGACCCCAGATACGCAGTATTTT. It is translated as CASSFPLGVTPDTQYF.

This clone occurred once. The V and J genes are TRBV29-1 and TRBJ2-1; the match to TRBD2 covers 10 bases. V lost 7 bases, J lost 9 bases, and 12 bases stayed unmatched. The V gene's germline CDR1 is SQVTM and CDR2 ANQGSEA. CDR3 size: 14 residues. The CDR3 is CSATIAGGGGEQFF. The DNA of the CDR3 is TGCAGCGCTACCATAGCGGGGGGCGGCGGTGAGCAGTTCTTC.

This clone was counted a few times. This chain uses TRBV4-3 with TRBJ2-2, with TRBD2 matching 11 bases. The CDR3 is 18 amino acids. Per germline, CDR1 LGHNA and CDR2 YSLEER. J lost 0 bases, V lost 4 bases, and 7 bases had no gene match. CDR3 region: CASSPLAGGGANTGELFF. The CDR3 region has the DNA TGCGCCAGCAGCCCTCTAGCGGGGGGCGGGGCGAACACCGGGGAGCTGTTTTTT.

This sequence joins TRBV6-5 and TRBJ1-2; a weak D match, TRBD1 (5 bases). V was pared by 6 bases and J by 6 bases, with 17 bases between. This CDR3 has 14 amino acids. Germline lookup yields CDR1 MNHEY and CDR2 SVGAGI. The DNA for the CDR3 is TGTGCCAGCAGCCCCAGGGAGGGCTCAGATGGCTACACCTTC. It specifies CASSPREGSDGYTF.

The chain has TRBV6-5 and TRBJ1-1, with D tentatively TRBD1 (5 bases). This CDR3 contains 15 residues. Deletions cut 6 bases from V and 2 bases from J, with 16 bases between. Per germline, CDR1 MNHEY and CDR2 SVGAGI. CDR3 nucleotides: TGTGCCAGCAGACCTCAGACAGACCTAAACACTGAAGCTTTCTTT. It is translated as CASRPQTDLNTEAFF.

This chain connects TRBV27 to TRBJ2-7, with 7 bases that match TRBD2. CDR1 is MNHEY and CDR2 is SMNVEV in the germline V gene (reference sequence). CDR3 length: 12 amino acids. J lost 4 bases, V lost 6 bases, and 3 bases had no gene match. The CDR3 here is CASRGEGYEQYF. The CDR3 nucleotides read TGTGCCAGCAGGGGGGAGGGGTACGAGCAGTACTTC.

This clone has only one observation. The CDR3 DNA follows: TGTGCCAGCAGCTTAGTTCCGGGGGACAGGGGGTTCTTC. Residues: CASSLVPGDRGFF. J is TRBJ2-1 and V is TRBV7-2; 10 bases fit TRBD1. The CDR3 length is 13 residues. In germline, CDR1 is SGHTA, CDR2 FQGNSA. The V segment lost 1 base and the J segment 15 bases; nucleotides outside the gene matches: 6. The whole variable domain, filled in from reference TRBV7-2 and TRBJ2-1, reads GAGVSQSPSNKVTEKGKDVELRCDPISGHTALYWYRQSLGQGLEFLIYFQGNSAPDKSGLPSDRFSAERTGGSVSTLTIQRTQQEDSAVYLCASSLVPGDRGFFGPGTRLTVL.

The chain joins TRBV7-9 to TRBJ1-2, with D possibly being TRBD1 (5 bases). CDR1 is SEHNR, CDR2 FQNEAQ, per germline (reference sequence). The CDR3 loop spans 14 amino acids. Trimming removed 5 bases at V and 8 bases at J, with 18 bases between. The CDR3 coding sequence is TGTGCCAGCAGCGATACGGACACGCTGAGCGGCTACACCTTC. Protein: CASSDTDTLSGYTF.

The chain has TRBV28 and TRBJ2-3; D is perhaps TRBD1 (5 bases). V was cut by 10 bases and J by 4 bases, with 15 bases left in between. The CDR3 totals 13 residues. The germline V gene has CDR1 MDHEN and CDR2 SYDVKM. This chain's CDR3 is CATDRSVADTQYF. CDR3 nucleotides: TGTGCCACCGACAGAAGTGTCGCAGATACGCAGTATTTT.

The CDR3, as DNA: TGTGCCAGCAGCCAAGGGGACTACCAAGAGACCCAGTACTTC. Amino acid sequence: CASSQGDYQETQYF. The V gene is TRBV14, the J gene TRBJ2-5, with D perhaps TRBD2 (6 bases). Germline loops: CDR1 SGHDN, CDR2 FVKESK. The CDR3 contains 14 residues. Trimming cost V 1 base and J 0 bases, with 6 bases left between them.

V and J are TRBV7-2 and TRBJ1-1, with 7 bases fitting TRBD1. Per the germline V gene, CDR1 is SGHTA and CDR2 is FQGNSA. With 1 base clipped from V and 0 bases from J, the junction kept 5 bases outside the gene matches. The CDR3 contains 16 residues. This chain's CDR3 is CASSLGTGYLNTEAFF. CDR3 in DNA: TGTGCCAGCAGCTTAGGGACAGGATACTTGAACACTGAAGCTTTCTTT.

The chain carries TRBV5-6 and TRBJ1-1; no firm D call. This CDR3 has 15 residues. The V end was cut by 2 bases, the J end by 0 bases, with 11 bases between. Germline assignment: CDR1 SGHDT and CDR2 YYEEEE. The CDR3 nucleotides are TGTGCCAGCAGCTTCCGGGTCCCCTTGAACACTGAAGCTTTCTTT. Its protein is CASSFRVPLNTEAFF.

This clone showed up just a few times. The gene calls are TRBV6-1 and TRBJ1-5; the D is unclear. CDR1 MNHNS and CDR2 SASEGT come from the germline V gene. V shed 3 bases and J shed 6 bases, with 9 bases lying between them. This CDR3 contains 13 residues. CDR3 coding DNA: TGTGCCAGCAGTGAGCACCTACCTCAGCCCCAGCATTTT. Translating it yields CASSEHLPQPQHF.

This chain links TRBV5-1 with TRBJ1-2, with 10 nucleotides matching TRBD1. The V gene end was trimmed by 3 bases and the J gene end by 8 bases; junction bases not matched to a gene: 4. The germline gives CDR1 SGHRS, CDR2 YFSETQ. This CDR3 spans 13 amino acids. The CDR3 spells CASSSGTGDGYTF. The DNA for the CDR3 is TGCGCCAGCAGCTCAGGGACAGGGGACGGCTACACCTTC.

This sequence joins TRBV4-1 and TRBJ2-1; D perhaps matches TRBD2 (5 bases). V lost 4 bases, J lost 7 bases, and 11 bases lay in between. Per the germline V gene, CDR1 is MGHRA and CDR2 is YSYEKL. The CDR3 sequence is 13 residues long. CDR3 residues: CASSRSGGNEQFF. Here the CDR3 DNA reads TGCGCCAGCAGCCGGAGCGGTGGGAATGAGCAGTTCTTC.